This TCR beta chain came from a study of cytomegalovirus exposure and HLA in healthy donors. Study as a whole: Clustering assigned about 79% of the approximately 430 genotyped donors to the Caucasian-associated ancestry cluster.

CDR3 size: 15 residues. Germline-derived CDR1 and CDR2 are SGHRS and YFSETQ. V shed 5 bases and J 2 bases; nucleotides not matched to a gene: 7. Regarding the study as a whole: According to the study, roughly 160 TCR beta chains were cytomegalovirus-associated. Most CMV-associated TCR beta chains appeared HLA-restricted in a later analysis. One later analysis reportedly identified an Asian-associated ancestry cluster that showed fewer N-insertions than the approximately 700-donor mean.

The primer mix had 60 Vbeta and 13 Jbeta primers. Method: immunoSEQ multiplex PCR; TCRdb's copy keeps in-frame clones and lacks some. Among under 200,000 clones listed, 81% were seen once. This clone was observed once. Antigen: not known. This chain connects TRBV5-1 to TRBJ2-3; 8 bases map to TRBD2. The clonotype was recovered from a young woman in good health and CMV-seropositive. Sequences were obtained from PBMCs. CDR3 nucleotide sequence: TGCGCCAGCAGTCTCCAGCGGGAGTCCACAGATACGCAGTATTTT. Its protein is CASSLQRESTDTQYF.